One and the same sample provided the 8 T cell receptor beta chains below, sequenced in a study of T cell responses to AZD1222 COVID-19 vaccine. Using immunoSEQ multiplex PCR, the repertoire was profiled, and TCRdb retains in-frame clones only, with some absent. The table shows over 100,000 clones, with over 75% occurring only once. The specimen was peripheral blood, collected 28 days after the second dose of the MenACWY control vaccine. The receptors were sampled from an adult who received the MenACWY meningococcal vaccine as a control.

The V and J genes are TRBV7-2 and TRBJ1-6; D is uncertain. CDR1 SGHTA and CDR2 FQGNSA come from the germline V gene. Trimming removed 5 bases from V and 10 bases from J, with 6 bases in between. This CDR3 has 11 amino acids. CDR3 residues: CASSNVSPLHF. The CDR3 bases are TGTGCCAGCAGCAACGTATCACCCCTCCACTTT.

This chain connects TRBV28 to TRBJ1-1; no definite D call. Deletions cut 4 bases from V and 3 bases from J, with 9 bases between. The CDR3 covers 13 residues. Germline lookup yields CDR1 MDHEN and CDR2 SYDVKM. The CDR3 nucleotides read TGTGCCAGCAGTTCACTGGGGTACACTGAAGCTTTCTTT. Protein product: CASSSLGYTEAFF. Complete variable domain (other parts from reference TRBV28 and TRBJ1-1): DVKVTQSSRYLVKRTGEKVFLECVQDMDHENMFWYRQDPGLGLRLIYFSYDVKMKEKGDIPEGYSVSREKKERFSLILESASTNQTSMYLCASSSLGYTEAFFGQGTRLTVV.

The chain combines TRBV4-3 with TRBJ2-7; D ambiguous. V lost 0 bases and J lost 3, with 15 bases in between. The CDR3 sequence is 16 residues long. Germline CDR1 reads LGHNA; CDR2 reads YSLEER. The CDR3 protein is CASSQEGWAQGYEQYF. Written as DNA, the CDR3 is TGCGCCAGCAGCCAAGAGGGGTGGGCCCAAGGCTACGAGCAGTACTTC.

The chain couples TRBV6-5 to TRBJ2-7, with D possibly matching TRBD2 (6 bases). CDR3 length equals 14 residues. V dropped 4 bases and J dropped 7 bases, with 17 bases sitting between them. Looked up from germline, CDR1 is MNHEY and CDR2 is SVGAGI. The DNA of the CDR3 is TGTGCCAGCAGTTCCGCGGGGCGGGCTGGGGAGCAGTACGTC. Its protein is CASSSAGRAGEQYV.

This rearrangement joins TRBV6-6 to TRBJ1-2, with 7 nucleotides matching TRBD1. The CDR3 spans 12 residues. CDR1 MNHNY and CDR2 SVGAGI come from the germline V gene (reference sequence). J gave up 5 bases and V 10 bases, and 7 bases lay outside the gene matches. CDR3 sequence reads: CATTRQGYGYTF. The CDR3 nucleotides read TGTGCCACGACCCGACAGGGATATGGCTACACCTTC.

V gene TRBV27 combines with J gene TRBJ2-1; no definite D call. CDR1 MNHEY and CDR2 SMNVEV come from the germline V gene (reference sequence). Trimming removed 5 bases at V and 10 bases at J, with 15 bases between. The length of the CDR3 is 13 residues. In DNA, the CDR3 is TGTGCCAGCAGTGCTCGGGCATACAGAGAGCAGTTCTTC. Protein sequence: CASSARAYREQFF.

V and J are TRBV5-6 and TRBJ2-6; 7 bases align to TRBD1. CDR1 and CDR2 from the germline V gene are SGHDT and YYEEEE. The CDR3 loop spans 17 amino acids. V lost 4 bases to trimming and J lost 2 bases; unmatched junction nucleotides: 9. CDR3 loop: CASSVDRSRPGANVLTF. CDR3 bases: TGTGCCAGCAGCGTGGACAGGTCCAGACCTGGGGCCAACGTCCTGACTTTC.

The gene calls are TRBV10-2 and TRBJ1-4; TRBD1 agrees at 7 bases. With V trimmed by 1 base and J by 8 bases, 4 bases remained unmatched. The CDR3 covers 14 residues. Germline CDR1 and CDR2: WSHSY and SAAADI. The CDR3 sequence: CASSEYRGGEKLFF. The CDR3 DNA is TGCGCCAGCAGTGAGTACAGGGGCGGCGAAAAACTGTTTTTT.